The present TCR beta chain was sequenced within a study of shared clonotypes between healthy human individuals. Study results and caveats: Investigators collected only blood, and repertoires in tissues likely differ. How much donors shared clonotypes was expected to be affected by sequencing depth.

As concerns this clone: Its antigen is unidentified.

When replicate PCRs were run on sorted subsets, they used around 0.2 ug DNA, roughly 30,000 T cell genomes. The data were produced by immunoSEQ multiplex PCR, yet TCRdb's version contains in-frame clones alone and is incomplete. The profile shows approximately 2.5 million clones, roughly 92% of them singletons. The length of the CDR3 is 16 residues. Germline V gene sequence: CDR1 SGHVS, CDR2 FQNEAQ. V shed 0 bases and J 4 bases; nucleotides not matched to a gene: 4. Sequenced input: naive CD4+ T cells sorted from blood. Subset here: CD45RA+ positively selected. This chain joins TRBV7-8 and TRBJ2-1; TRBD2 matches 9 bases. This TCR came from a man aged 18 to 30 in good health. CDR3 in amino acids: CASSLARLAVYNEQFF. CDR3 coding DNA: TGTGCCAGCAGCTTAGCGCGACTAGCGGTTTACAATGAGCAGTTCTTC.